This section outlines one T cell receptor beta chain sequence together with its context. Its target antigen remains unknown. Qualities for individual bases were not recorded, and no much larger clone is one base off. Based on the germline V gene (reference sequence), the CDR1 and CDR2 sequences are GTSNPN and SVGIG. The germline V end is reduced by 8 bases and the J end by 2 bases; junction bases left unmatched: 16. Its CDR3 holds 17 amino acids, cysteine through phenylalanine. Just the 51-base CDR3 DNA is kept, in frame starting at base 1. The immunoSEQ Assay, a bias-controlled multiplex PCR, was used to amplify TCRbeta CDR3 regions from genomic DNA. The authors' pipeline ran thus. The number of nucleated cells in each sample was estimated from the amplification of reference gene primers within the assay. Sequence reads were collapsed and filtered to measure the absolute abundance of every unique TCRbeta CDR3 rearrangement. For each sample, productive Simpson clonality was calculated as the square root of Simpson's diversity index across productive rearrangements. TCRdb mirrors the immuneACCESS table, restricted to in-frame sequences. Some clones are absent from its copies; in checked studies, under half trace to an unresolved V gene, and the reason for the others is unknown. The DNA gave D and trimming, while V, J and clone size come from that table. In all, the sample holds 150,000 to 200,000 clones, and 80% of those were seen once. Around 6% of the sample is in the top ten clones.

These data come from a study of blood T cell repertoires in COVID-19 (dated by TCRdb to 2020 to 2021). In the study overall: Samples from collaborators originated in the United States, Italy and Spain and spanned both the acute and convalescent phases of COVID-19. The material from the prospective study consisted of cDNA or gDNA derived from T cells, B-cell-depleted T cells, or PBMCs. The dataset comprised deeply sampled blood TCRbeta repertoires from subjects exposed to, actively infected with, or recovered from COVID-19. The repertoires were made available in a free public database intended to serve as a resource for research on the immune response to SARS-CoV-2. Samples came from the ongoing ImmuneRACE study (first 160 participants) plus 1,254 subjects from 6 global collaborators. Sample metadata almost always included a de-identified subject ID, COVID-19 status, age in years and sex. Where HLA class I and class II types were available, the types were taken from metadata supplied by the sample provider, not from assay-based typing. Study-wide findings and limitations: The quantity of clinical and demographic metadata differed by source and by participant and was supplied without curation.

Participants in the prospective study were aged about 18 to 95 years, lived in about two dozen United States geographic areas, and enrolled through a virtual design. Cohort assignment in the prospective study relied on participant-reported clinical history from a screening survey and a study questionnaire. Recovered participants in ImmuneRACE Cohort 3 were defined by two consecutive negative NP/OP PCR tests, clearance by a healthcare professional, or resolution of symptoms. In the prospective study, whole blood, serum and a nasopharyngeal or oropharyngeal swab were collected from each participant by mobile phlebotomists. Over a roughly 2-month period, participants in the prospective study had the option of providing additional blood draws and questionnaires. Before DNA extraction, prospective study blood samples were shipped either frozen or at room temperature.

Recombination joined TRBV30 with TRBJ2-3, with 10 middle bases fitting TRBD2. Material for sequencing was PBMCs or T cells enriched from blood (not recorded which). This clonotype was sampled from a man aged 35 to 55 who had recovered from COVID-19. The nucleotides are TGTGCCGCCACGTGGTGGCTAGCGGGGGCCAACACAGATACGCAGTATTTT. This encodes CAATWWLAGANTDTQYF.